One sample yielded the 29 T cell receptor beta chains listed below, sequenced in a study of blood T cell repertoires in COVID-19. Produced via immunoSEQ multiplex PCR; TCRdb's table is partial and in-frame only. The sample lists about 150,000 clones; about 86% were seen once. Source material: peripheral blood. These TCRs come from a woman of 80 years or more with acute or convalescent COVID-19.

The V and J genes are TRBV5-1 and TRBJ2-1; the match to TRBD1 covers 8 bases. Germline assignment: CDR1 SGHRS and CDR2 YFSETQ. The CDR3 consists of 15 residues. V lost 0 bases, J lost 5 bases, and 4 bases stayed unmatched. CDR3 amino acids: CASSLGTGLHNEQFF. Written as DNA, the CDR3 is TGCGCCAGCAGCTTGGGGACAGGGCTCCACAATGAGCAGTTCTTC. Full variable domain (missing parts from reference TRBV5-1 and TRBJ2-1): KAGVTQTPRYLIKTRGQQVTLSCSPISGHRSVSWYQQTPGQGLQFLFEYFSETQRNKGNFPGRFSGRQFSNSRSEMNVSTLELGDSALYLCASSLGTGLHNEQFFGPGTRLTVL.

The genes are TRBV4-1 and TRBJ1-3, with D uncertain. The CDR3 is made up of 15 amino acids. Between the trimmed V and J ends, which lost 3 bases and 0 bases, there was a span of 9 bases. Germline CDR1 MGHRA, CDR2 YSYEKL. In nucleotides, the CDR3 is TGCGCCAGCAGCCAGCGAACAGTCTCTGGAAACACCATATATTTT. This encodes CASSQRTVSGNTIYF.

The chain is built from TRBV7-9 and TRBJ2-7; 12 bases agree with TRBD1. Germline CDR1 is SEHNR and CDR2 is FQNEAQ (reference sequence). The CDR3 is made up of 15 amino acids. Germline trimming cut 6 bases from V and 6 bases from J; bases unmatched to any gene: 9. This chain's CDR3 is CASSWGQGARREQYF. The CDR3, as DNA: TGTGCCAGCAGTTGGGGACAGGGGGCGCGTCGCGAGCAGTACTTC. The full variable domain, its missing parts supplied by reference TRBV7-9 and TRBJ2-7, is DTGVSQNPRHKITKRGQNVTFRCDPISEHNRLYWYRQTLGQGPEFLTYFQNEAQLEKSRLLSDRFSAERPKGSFSTLEIQRTEQGDSAMYLCASSWGQGARREQYFGPGTRLTVT.

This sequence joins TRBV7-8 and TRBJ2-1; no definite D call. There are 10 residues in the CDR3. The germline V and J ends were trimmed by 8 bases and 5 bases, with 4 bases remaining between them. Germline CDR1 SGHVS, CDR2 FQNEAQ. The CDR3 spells CASGNNEQFF. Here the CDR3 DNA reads TGTGCCAGCGGCAACAATGAGCAGTTCTTC.

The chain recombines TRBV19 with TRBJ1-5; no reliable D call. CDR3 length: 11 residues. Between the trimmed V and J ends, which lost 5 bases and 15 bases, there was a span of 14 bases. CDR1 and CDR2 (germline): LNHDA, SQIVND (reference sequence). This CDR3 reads CASSLQAATHF. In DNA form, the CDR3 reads TGTGCCAGTAGTCTCCAAGCTGCCACGCATTTT.

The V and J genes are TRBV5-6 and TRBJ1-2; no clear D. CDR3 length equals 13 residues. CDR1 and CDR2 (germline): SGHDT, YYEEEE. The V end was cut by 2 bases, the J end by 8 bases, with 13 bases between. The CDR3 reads CASSFDNGGGYTF. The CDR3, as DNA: TGTGCCAGCAGCTTCGATAACGGCGGGGGCTACACCTTC.

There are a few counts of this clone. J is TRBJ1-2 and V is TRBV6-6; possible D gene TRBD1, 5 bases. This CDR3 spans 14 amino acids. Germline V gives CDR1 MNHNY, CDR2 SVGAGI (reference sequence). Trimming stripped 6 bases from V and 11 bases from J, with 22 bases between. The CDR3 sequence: CASRVIGAGAEYTF. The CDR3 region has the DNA TGTGCCAGCAGAGTAATAGGGGCCGGTGCTGAGTACACCTTC.

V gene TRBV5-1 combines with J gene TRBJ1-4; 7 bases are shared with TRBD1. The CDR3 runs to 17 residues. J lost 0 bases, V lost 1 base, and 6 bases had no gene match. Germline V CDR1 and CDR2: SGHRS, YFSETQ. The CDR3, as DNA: TGCGCCAGCAGCTTGAACAGGGGCGGGACAACTAATGAAAAACTGTTTTTT. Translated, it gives CASSLNRGGTTNEKLFF.

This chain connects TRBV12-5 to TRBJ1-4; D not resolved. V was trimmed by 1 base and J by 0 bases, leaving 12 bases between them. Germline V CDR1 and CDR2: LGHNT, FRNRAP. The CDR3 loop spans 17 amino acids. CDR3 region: CASGLARGYATNEKLFF. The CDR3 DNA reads TGTGCTAGTGGTTTGGCAAGAGGCTATGCAACTAATGAAAAACTGTTTTTT.

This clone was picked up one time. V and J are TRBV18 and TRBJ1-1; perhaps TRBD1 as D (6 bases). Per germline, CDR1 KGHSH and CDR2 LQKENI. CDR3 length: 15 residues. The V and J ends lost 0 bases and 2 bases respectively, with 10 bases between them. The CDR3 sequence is CASSPPGGLNTEAFF. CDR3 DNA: TGTGCCAGCTCACCACCCGGGGGGCTTAACACTGAAGCTTTCTTT.

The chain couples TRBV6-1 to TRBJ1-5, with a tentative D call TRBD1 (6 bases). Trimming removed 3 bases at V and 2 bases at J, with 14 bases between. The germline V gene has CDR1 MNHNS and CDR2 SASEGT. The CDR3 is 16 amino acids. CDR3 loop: CASSDRGQTRNQPQHF. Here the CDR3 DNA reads TGTGCCAGCAGTGACAGAGGACAGACCCGCAATCAGCCCCAGCATTTT.

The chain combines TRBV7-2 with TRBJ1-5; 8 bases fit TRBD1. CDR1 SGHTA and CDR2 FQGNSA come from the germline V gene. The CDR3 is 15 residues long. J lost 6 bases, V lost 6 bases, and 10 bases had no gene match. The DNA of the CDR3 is TGTGCCAGCAGTCCGGACAGGGTATCGGGTCAGCCCCAGCATTTT. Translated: CASSPDRVSGQPQHF.

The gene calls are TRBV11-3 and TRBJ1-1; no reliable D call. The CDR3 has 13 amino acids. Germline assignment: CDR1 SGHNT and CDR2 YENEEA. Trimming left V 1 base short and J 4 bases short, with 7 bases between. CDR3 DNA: TGTGCCAGCAGCTTAGCGGGAACCACTGAAGCTTTCTTT. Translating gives CASSLAGTTEAFF.

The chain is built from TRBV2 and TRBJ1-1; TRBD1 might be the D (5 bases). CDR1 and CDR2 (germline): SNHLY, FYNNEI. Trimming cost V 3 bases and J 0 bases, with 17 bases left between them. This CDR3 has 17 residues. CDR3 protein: CASSDEKDTNMNTEAFF. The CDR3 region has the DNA TGTGCCAGCAGTGATGAAAAGGACACCAACATGAACACTGAAGCTTTCTTT.

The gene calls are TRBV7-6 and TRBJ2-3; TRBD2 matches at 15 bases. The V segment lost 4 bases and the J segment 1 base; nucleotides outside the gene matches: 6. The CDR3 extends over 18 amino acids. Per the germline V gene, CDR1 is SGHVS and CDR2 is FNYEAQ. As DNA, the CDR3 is TGTGCCAGCAGCTCGCCGGGACTAGCGGGGGGACGCACAGATACGCAGTATTTT. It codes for CASSSPGLAGGRTDTQYF.

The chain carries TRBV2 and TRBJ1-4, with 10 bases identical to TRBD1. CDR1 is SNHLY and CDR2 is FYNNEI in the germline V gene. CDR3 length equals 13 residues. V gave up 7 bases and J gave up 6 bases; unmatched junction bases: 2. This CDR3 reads CASKDRGDEKLFF. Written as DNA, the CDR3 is TGTGCCAGCAAGGACAGGGGGGATGAAAAACTGTTTTTT.

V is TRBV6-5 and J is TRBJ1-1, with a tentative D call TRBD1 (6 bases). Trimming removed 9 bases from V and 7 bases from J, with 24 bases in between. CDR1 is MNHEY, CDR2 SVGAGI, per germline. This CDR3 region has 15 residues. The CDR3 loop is CASNAVRTAANEAFF. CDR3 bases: TGTGCCAGTAACGCGGTGAGGACAGCTGCTAATGAAGCTTTCTTT.

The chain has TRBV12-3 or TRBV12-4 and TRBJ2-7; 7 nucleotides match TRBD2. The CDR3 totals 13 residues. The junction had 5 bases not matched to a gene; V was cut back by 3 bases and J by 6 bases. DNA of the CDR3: TGTGCCAGCAGTTTTCAGGGAGGGCTCGAGCAGTACTTC. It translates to CASSFQGGLEQYF.

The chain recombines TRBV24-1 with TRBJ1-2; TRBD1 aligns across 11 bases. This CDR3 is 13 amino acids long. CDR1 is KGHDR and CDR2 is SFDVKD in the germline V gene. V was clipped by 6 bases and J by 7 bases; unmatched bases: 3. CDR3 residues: CATSRTGGSGYTF. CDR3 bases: TGTGCCACCAGTCGGACAGGGGGCTCTGGCTACACCTTC.

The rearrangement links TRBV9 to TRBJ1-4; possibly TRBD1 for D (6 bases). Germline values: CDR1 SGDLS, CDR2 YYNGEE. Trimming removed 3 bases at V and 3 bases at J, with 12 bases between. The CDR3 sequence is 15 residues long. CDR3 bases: TGTGCCAGCAGCGCCAGGGGCTCGGCTAATGAAAAACTGTTTTTT. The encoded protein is CASSARGSANEKLFF.

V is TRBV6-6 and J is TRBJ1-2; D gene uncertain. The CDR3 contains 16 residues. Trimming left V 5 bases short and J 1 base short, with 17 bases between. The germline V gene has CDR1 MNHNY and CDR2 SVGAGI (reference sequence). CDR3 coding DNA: TGTGCCAGCAGTCACCCGCGCCCAACGAGTAACTATGGCTACACCTTC. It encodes CASSHPRPTSNYGYTF.

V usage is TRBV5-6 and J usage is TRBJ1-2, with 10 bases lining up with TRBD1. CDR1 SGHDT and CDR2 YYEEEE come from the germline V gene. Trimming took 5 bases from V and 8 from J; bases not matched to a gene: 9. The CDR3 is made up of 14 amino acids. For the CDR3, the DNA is TGTGCCAGCAGTTATGCAGACAGGGGGCTCGGCTACACCTTC. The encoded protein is CASSYADRGLGYTF.

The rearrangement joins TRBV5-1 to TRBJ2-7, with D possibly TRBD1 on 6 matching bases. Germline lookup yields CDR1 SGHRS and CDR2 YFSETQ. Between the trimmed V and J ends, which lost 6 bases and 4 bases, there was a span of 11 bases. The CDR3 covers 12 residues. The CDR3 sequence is CASKDQGYEQYF. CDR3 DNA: TGCGCCAGCAAGGACCAGGGGTACGAGCAGTACTTC.

CDR3 DNA: TGTGCCAGCAGTCTAACGCCCGGGACAGTCAGCTCTGGAAACACCATATATTTT. It yields the protein CASSLTPGTVSSGNTIYF. The rearrangement links TRBV6-6 to TRBJ1-3, with 7 bases aligning to TRBD1. Germline trimming cut 5 bases from V and 0 bases from J; bases unmatched to any gene: 13. There are 18 residues in the CDR3. CDR1 MNHNY and CDR2 SVGAGI come from the germline V gene (reference sequence).

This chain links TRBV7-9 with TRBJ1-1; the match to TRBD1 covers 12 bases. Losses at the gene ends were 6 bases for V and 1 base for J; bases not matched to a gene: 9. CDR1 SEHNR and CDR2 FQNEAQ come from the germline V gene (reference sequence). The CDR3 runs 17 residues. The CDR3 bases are TGTGCCAGCAGTTCACCGGGACAGGGGGCGGCGAACACTGAAGCTTTCTTT. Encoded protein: CASSSPGQGAANTEAFF.

The DNA for the CDR3 is TGTGCCAGCAGACTCGGACAGGGGAATAATTCACCCCTCCACTTT. Encoded protein: CASRLGQGNNSPLHF. The gene calls are TRBV11-2 and TRBJ1-6, with TRBD1 identical over 9 bases. Germline V CDR1 and CDR2: SGHAT, FQNNGV. V was pared by 6 bases and J by 5 bases, with 5 bases of the junction left unmatched. This CDR3 spans 15 amino acids.

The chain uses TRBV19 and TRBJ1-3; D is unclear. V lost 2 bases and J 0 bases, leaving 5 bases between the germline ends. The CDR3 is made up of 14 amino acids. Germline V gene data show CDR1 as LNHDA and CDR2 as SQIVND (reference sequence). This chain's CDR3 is CASSIRGSGNTIYF. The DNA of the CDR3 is TGTGCCAGTAGTATACGAGGCTCTGGAAACACCATATATTTT.

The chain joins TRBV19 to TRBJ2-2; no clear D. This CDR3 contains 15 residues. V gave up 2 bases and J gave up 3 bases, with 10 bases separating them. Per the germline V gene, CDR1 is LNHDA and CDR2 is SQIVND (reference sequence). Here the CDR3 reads CASSINRQYTGELFF. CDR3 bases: TGTGCCAGTAGTATAAATCGTCAGTACACCGGGGAGCTGTTTTTT.

CDR3 amino acids: CASSRRPGTGNEKLFF. In DNA, the CDR3 is TGTGCCAGCAGCAGGCGCCCGGGGACAGGGAATGAAAAACTGTTTTTT. This chain connects TRBV7-9 to TRBJ1-4; the match to TRBD1 covers 9 bases. Germline assignment: CDR1 SEHNR and CDR2 FQNEAQ (reference sequence). The CDR3 is 16 residues long. Losses at the gene ends were 5 bases for V and 5 bases for J; bases not matched to a gene: 9.